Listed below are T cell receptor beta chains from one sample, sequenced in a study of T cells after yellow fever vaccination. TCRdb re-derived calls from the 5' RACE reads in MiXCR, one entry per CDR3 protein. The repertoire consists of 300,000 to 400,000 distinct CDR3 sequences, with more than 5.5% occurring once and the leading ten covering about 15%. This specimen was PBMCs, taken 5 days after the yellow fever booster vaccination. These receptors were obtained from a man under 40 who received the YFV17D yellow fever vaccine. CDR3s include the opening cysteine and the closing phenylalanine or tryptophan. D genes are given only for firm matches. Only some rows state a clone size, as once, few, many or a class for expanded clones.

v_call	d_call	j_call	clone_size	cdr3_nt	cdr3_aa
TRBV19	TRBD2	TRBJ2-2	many	TGTGCCAGTCGACGTACTAGCGGGAGTTCCGGGGAGCTGTTTTTT	CASRRTSGSSGELFF
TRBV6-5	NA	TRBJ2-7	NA	TGTGCCAGCAGTTACGACGACAGGCTTCACGAGCAGTACTTC	CASSYDDRLHEQYF
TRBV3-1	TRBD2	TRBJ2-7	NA	TGTGCCACCTCCCAAGGACTAGCGGGAGTCTACGAGCAGTACTTC	CATSQGLAGVYEQYF
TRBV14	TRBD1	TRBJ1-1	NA	TGTGCCAGCAGCCTGACAGGGCCCACTGAAGCTTTCTTT	CASSLTGPTEAFF
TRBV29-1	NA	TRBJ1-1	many	TGCAGCGCGGTCTCTCACCAGGGGACTGAAGCTTTCTTT	CSAVSHQGTEAFF
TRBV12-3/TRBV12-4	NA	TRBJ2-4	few	TGTGCCAGCAGTTTCCCCAGCAACTTAGCCAAAAACATTCAGTACTTC	CASSFPSNLAKNIQYF
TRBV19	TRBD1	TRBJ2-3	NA	TGTGCCAGTAGCCGTGACAGGGGGAGAAGCACAGATACGCAGTATTTT	CASSRDRGRSTDTQYF
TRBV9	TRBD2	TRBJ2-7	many	TGTGCCAGCAGCCCCGCCCCGGGACTAGGATCGCACGAGCAGTACTTC	CASSPAPGLGSHEQYF
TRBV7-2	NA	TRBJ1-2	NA	TGTGCCAGCAGCTTAGAATATGGTATTGGCTACACCTTC	CASSLEYGIGYTF
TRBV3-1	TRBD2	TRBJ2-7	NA	TGTGCCAGCAGCCGACTAGCGGGAGGGTCCCACGAGCAGTACTTC	CASSRLAGGSHEQYF
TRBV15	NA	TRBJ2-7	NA	TGTGCCACCAGCAGGGACGTAACCTACGAGCAGTACTTC	CATSRDVTYEQYF
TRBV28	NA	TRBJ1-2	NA	TGTGCCAGCAGTTTAAGAGCCCAGTACTATGGCTACACCTTC	CASSLRAQYYGYTF
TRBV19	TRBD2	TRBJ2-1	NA	TGTGCCAGTAAGGATAGCGGGGTTAGCTCCTACAATGAGCAGTTCTTC	CASKDSGVSSYNEQFF
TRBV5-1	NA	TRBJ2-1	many	TGCGCCAGCAGCTTCCGAACACAATCCTCCTACAATGAGCAGTTCTTC	CASSFRTQSSYNEQFF
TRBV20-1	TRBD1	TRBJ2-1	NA	TGCAGTGCTAGGGGAACAGGGGTCTCCTACAATGAGCAGTTCTTC	CSARGTGVSYNEQFF
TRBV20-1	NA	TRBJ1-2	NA	TGCAGTGCTGCTTTAGACGGCCCGTGGGGCTACACCTTC	CSAALDGPWGYTF
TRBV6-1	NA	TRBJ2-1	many	TGTGCCAGCAGCCCCTCGTCAGGGCTTCAATACAATGAGCAGTTCTTC	CASSPSSGLQYNEQFF
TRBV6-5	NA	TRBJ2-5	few	TGTGCCAGCAGTTACTATACCCTCCTACAAGAGACCCAGTACTTC	CASSYYTLLQETQYF
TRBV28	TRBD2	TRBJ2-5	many	TGTGCCAGCCGGACTAGCGGGACGGAGACCCAGTACTTC	CASRTSGTETQYF
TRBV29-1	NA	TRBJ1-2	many	TGCAGCGCCCGGACAGCATACTATGGCTACACCTTC	CSARTAYYGYTF
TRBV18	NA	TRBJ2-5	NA	TGTGCCAGCTCACCACCCGGTCCGGGCGAGACCCAGTACTTC	CASSPPGPGETQYF
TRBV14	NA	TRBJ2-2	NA	TGTGCCAGCAGTTACACAGAATCCGGGACAAGGAGCACCGGGGAGCTGTTTTTT	CASSYTESGTRSTGELFF
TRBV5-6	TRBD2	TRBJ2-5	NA	TGTGCCAGCAGTCAAGGACTAGCGGCACAAGAGACCCAGTACTTC	CASSQGLAAQETQYF
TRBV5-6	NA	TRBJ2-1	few	TGTGCCAGCAGCACTGTTGGCGTGGGATACAATGAGCAGTTCTTC	CASSTVGVGYNEQFF
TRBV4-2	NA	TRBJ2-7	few	TGTGCCAGCAGCCAAGACGCCCAGCGGTCCTACGAGCAGTACTTC	CASSQDAQRSYEQYF
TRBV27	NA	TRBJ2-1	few	TGTGCCAGCAGTTTATCCTGGGGAGGAAATTATGAGCAGTTCTTC	CASSLSWGGNYEQFF
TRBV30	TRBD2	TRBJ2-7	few	TGTGCCTGGAGTGCAACTAGCGGGGGTTACTCCTACGAGCAGTACTTC	CAWSATSGGYSYEQYF
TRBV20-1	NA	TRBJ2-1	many	TGCAGTGCTAGACCCCAGGGGTATGAGCAGTTCTTC	CSARPQGYEQFF
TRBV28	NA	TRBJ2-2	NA	TGTGCCAGCAGCCCCGGGGTCAACTGCTCCGGGGAGCTGTTTTTT	CASSPGVNCSGELFF
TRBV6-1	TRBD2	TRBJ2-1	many	TGTGCCAGCACCCCACCCGTTAGCGGGGGGGTTGAGCAGTTCTTC	CASTPPVSGGVEQFF
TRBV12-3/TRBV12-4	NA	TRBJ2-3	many	TGTGCCAGCAGTTTCCTTAGGGGCCCGCAGTATTTT	CASSFLRGPQYF
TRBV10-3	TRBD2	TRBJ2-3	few	TGTGCCATTACTAGCGGGAGAGGCACGCAGTATTTT	CAITSGRGTQYF
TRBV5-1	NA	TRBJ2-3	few	TGCGCCAGCAGCTGGCGCAAAAGCACAGATACGCAGTATTTT	CASSWRKSTDTQYF
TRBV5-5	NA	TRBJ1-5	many	TGTGCCAGCAGTCGAGAGGGAATGAGCAATCAGCCCCAGCATTTT	CASSREGMSNQPQHF
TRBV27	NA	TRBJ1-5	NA	TGTGCCAGCAGTTTAATCAGGGGATCGCAGCCCCAGCATTTT	CASSLIRGSQPQHF
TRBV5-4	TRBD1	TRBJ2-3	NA	TGTGCCAGCAGCTTGGGGGGTTTGGGGACAGCGACAGATACGCAGTATTTT	CASSLGGLGTATDTQYF
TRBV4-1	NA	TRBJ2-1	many	TGCGCCAGCAGCCAAGATGGCCTAGCGAGATCCTTC	CASSQDGLARSF
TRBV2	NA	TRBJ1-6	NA	TGTGCCAGCAGAGGGACCTCCCCGGAGCCCCTCCACTTT	CASRGTSPEPLHF
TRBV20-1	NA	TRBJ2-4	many	TGCAGTGCCGTCGACTCCCTGGAGGTCATTCAGTACTTC	CSAVDSLEVIQYF
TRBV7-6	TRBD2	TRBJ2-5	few	TGTGCCAGCAGCCCGTGGGGTAGCGGGAGGTCGCGAGAGACCCAGTACTTC	CASSPWGSGRSRETQYF
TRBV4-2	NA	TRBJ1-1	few	TGTGCCAGCAGCCAAGAGGCGGGAGAAGCTTTCTTT	CASSQEAGEAFF
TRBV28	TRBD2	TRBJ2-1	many	TGTGCCAGCAGTATAACTAGCGGGAGCTTCACTGAGCAGTTCTTC	CASSITSGSFTEQFF